The 5 T cell receptor beta chains in this list originate from one sample, sequenced in a study of CD8 T cells in ankylosing spondylitis. Study results and caveats: Characteristic, it appeared, of ankylosing spondylitis blood was a TCR beta motif of fewer than 10 highly homologous variants.

Their antigen targets remain unknown. In TCRdb, the 5' RACE reads were re-called with MiXCR into one record per CDR3 protein. The sample lists about 750,000 distinct CDR3 sequences, under 20% occurring once. Sequencing used blood, either unsorted or a sorted T cell fraction (not recorded which). Source of these receptors: a male donor with ankylosing spondylitis.

The chain has TRBV10-3 and TRBJ2-1, with 9 bases identical to TRBD1. The V and J ends lost 6 bases and 8 bases, in that order; junction bases with no gene match: 14. The germline CDR1 and CDR2 sequences are ENHRY and SYGVKD. CDR3 length equals 16 residues. Here the CDR3 DNA reads TGTGCCATCAGCGAACCGGGACAGGGAGTAAGCGATGAGCAGTTCTTC. Protein product: CAISEPGQGVSDEQFF.

The chain has TRBV20-1 and TRBJ1-5; TRBD1 agrees at 9 bases. Trimming at V came to 3 bases and at J to 6 bases, leaving 9 bases not matched to a gene. Germline assignment: CDR1 DFQATT and CDR2 SNEGSKA (reference sequence). CDR3 length equals 15 residues. The DNA for the CDR3 is TGCAGTGCTAGCCGAGGGACAGGGAAGGGTCAGCCCCAGCATTTT. It translates to CSASRGTGKGQPQHF.

The rearrangement uses TRBV4-1 and TRBJ2-5; D possibly corresponds to TRBD2 (5 bases). This CDR3 is built from 15 residues. Germline assignment: CDR1 MGHRA and CDR2 YSYEKL. The V end lost 1 base, the J end lost 0 bases, and 9 bases lay between the germline ends. CDR3 sequence: CASSQGRTYQETQYF. The CDR3 bases are TGCGCCAGCAGCCAAGGCCGGACTTACCAAGAGACCCAGTACTTC.

This clonotype was counted between two and nine times. V gene TRBV12-3 or TRBV12-4 combines with J gene TRBJ2-7; 8 bases match TRBD1. The CDR3 loop spans 15 amino acids. Trimming removed 3 bases from V and 4 bases from J; junction bases left unmatched: 8. CDR3 sequence (DNA): TGTGCCAGCAGTTTTTGGACAGGGCCACGGTACGAGCAGTACTTC. It translates to CASSFWTGPRYEQYF.

The sample holds a few counts of this clonotype. The rearrangement joins TRBV28 to TRBJ2-5; 8 bases are a match to TRBD2. The CDR3 loop spans 15 amino acids. After removal of 3 bases from V and 4 bases from J, the junction contained 7 bases not matched to a gene. CDR1 and CDR2 (germline): MDHEN, SYDVKM. The CDR3 sequence: CASSFGLAGRETQYF. CDR3 DNA: TGTGCCAGCAGTTTCGGGCTAGCGGGTCGAGAGACCCAGTACTTC.